Below, 26 T cell receptor beta chains from the same sample are listed, as sequenced in a study of identical twins. One entry per CDR3 protein, called by TCRdb with MiXCR from the 5' RACE reads. The sample has 690,000 or so distinct CDR3 sequences; about 9.4% are singletons. The sample was also reused in another study, on yellow fever vaccine responses in identical twins.

The sequenced material came from PBMCs. The receptors were gathered from a woman younger than 30 in good health.

The genes are TRBV5-5 and TRBJ1-1, with TRBD1 as a possible D gene (5 bases). Trimming removed 7 bases at V and 3 bases at J, with 13 bases between. The CDR3 spans 13 residues. Germline V gene sequence: CDR1 SGHKS, CDR2 YYEKEE (reference sequence). The CDR3 DNA sequence: TGTGCCAGCTTACTAGACAGCTACACTGAAGCTTTCTTT. Protein sequence: CASLLDSYTEAFF. The complete variable domain, with remaining parts taken from reference TRBV5-5 and TRBJ1-1, reads DAGVTQSPTHLIKTRGQQVTLRCSPISGHKSVSWYQQVLGQGPQFIFQYYEKEERGRGNFPDRFSARQFPNYSSELNVNALLLGDSALYLCASLLDSYTEAFFGQGTRLTVV.

The table lists this clonotype with a few counts. The chain recombines TRBV30 with TRBJ2-3; possible D gene TRBD2, 6 bases. V lost 0 bases to trimming and J lost 0 bases, with 10 bases between them. The CDR3 covers 15 residues. Germline assignment: CDR1 GTSNPN and CDR2 SVGIG (reference sequence). CDR3 sequence: CAWSVLLASTDTQYF. CDR3 DNA sequence: TGTGCCTGGAGTGTACTACTAGCTAGCACAGATACGCAGTATTTT. Full variable domain (rest looked up from reference TRBV30 and TRBJ2-3): SQTIHQWPATLVQPVGSPLSLECTVEGTSNPNLYWYRQAAGRGLQLLFYSVGIGQISSEVPQNLSASRPQDRQFILSSKKLLLSDSGFYLCAWSVLLASTDTQYFGPGTRLTVL.

There are many counts of this clonotype. The V and J genes are TRBV29-1 and TRBJ2-1; D might be TRBD2 (7 bases). With 5 bases removed from V and 0 bases from J, the gap between germline ends came to 11 bases. Germline assignment: CDR1 SQVTM and CDR2 ANQGSEA. The CDR3 spans 14 residues. The CDR3 protein is CSVQGGGSYNEQFF. The CDR3 nucleotides are TGCAGCGTTCAGGGAGGGGGCTCCTACAATGAGCAGTTCTTC.

In its sample, this clonotype was seen many times. The CDR3 DNA follows: TGTGCCAGCAGCTTGGGTTGGGGGACAGGGCCCACAGATACGCAGTATTTT. Amino acid sequence: CASSLGWGTGPTDTQYF. The chain couples TRBV5-4 to TRBJ2-3, with 9 nucleotides matching TRBD1. The germline V gene has CDR1 SGHNT and CDR2 YYREEE (reference sequence). V lost 0 bases to trimming and J lost 2 bases; unmatched junction nucleotides: 7. The CDR3 length is 17 residues.

In this sample, this clonotype turned up a few times. The gene calls are TRBV19 and TRBJ2-3; maybe TRBD1 (5 bases). The CDR3 spans 13 residues. In germline, CDR1 is LNHDA, CDR2 SQIVND (reference sequence). Trimming took 9 bases from V and 2 from J, leaving 12 bases between them. Here the CDR3 DNA reads TGTGCCAGCCGCACAGGAAACACAGATACGCAGTATTTT. Protein sequence: CASRTGNTDTQYF.

The chain combines TRBV12-3 or TRBV12-4 with TRBJ2-7; D remains ambiguous. CDR3 length: 15 residues. V was clipped by 2 bases and J by 3 bases, with 14 bases between them. In DNA, the CDR3 is TGTGCCAGCAGTTTAAGTCGGGCAGGCCGCTACGAGCAGTACTTC. Translated, it gives CASSLSRAGRYEQYF.

This chain links TRBV28 with TRBJ1-1, with no clear D. Trimming cost V 2 bases and J 4 bases, with 11 bases left between them. Germline V CDR1 and CDR2: MDHEN, SYDVKM. This CDR3 is built from 14 residues. DNA of the CDR3: TGTGCCAGCAGTTTACTTCGAGTAAGCACTGAAGCTTTCTTT. Its protein is CASSLLRVSTEAFF. The variable domain in full, completed from reference TRBV28 and TRBJ1-1, reads DVKVTQSSRYLVKRTGEKVFLECVQDMDHENMFWYRQDPGLGLRLIYFSYDVKMKEKGDIPEGYSVSREKKERFSLILESASTNQTSMYLCASSLLRVSTEAFFGQGTRLTVV.

The chain links TRBV4-2 to TRBJ2-3; D call uncertain. In germline, CDR1 is LGHNA, CDR2 YNFKEQ. With 1 base removed from V and 2 bases from J, the gap between germline ends came to 10 bases. This CDR3 has 15 residues. The CDR3: CASSQGLYLTDTQYF. The DNA for the CDR3 is TGTGCCAGCAGCCAAGGGCTCTATCTCACAGATACGCAGTATTTT.

This clonotype has only one observation. With a much larger clone just one base away, this may be a read error. This is likely a read error, given that the CDR3 carries no conserved phenylalanine or tryptophan at its end. V and J are TRBV2 and TRBJ2-3, with no clear D. V dropped 3 bases and J dropped 4 bases, with 11 bases sitting between them. CDR3 length equals 14 residues. The V gene's germline CDR1 is SNHLY and CDR2 FYNNEI. The CDR3 DNA reads as TGTGCCAGCAGTGACCTTTTTACTTCAGATACGCAGTATTCT. Protein product: CASSDLFTSDTQYS.

This clonotype was observed at least ten times. V and J are TRBV11-2 and TRBJ1-5, with a weak D call TRBD1 (6 bases). This CDR3 spans 13 amino acids. From germline, CDR1 is SGHAT and CDR2 FQNNGV. V was cut by 4 bases and J by 4 bases, with 8 bases left in between. DNA for the CDR3: TGTGCCAGCAGCTGGGACACTAATCAGCCCCAGCATTTT. This translates into CASSWDTNQPQHF.

This clonotype was seen at least ten times. The rearrangement uses TRBV7-8 and TRBJ2-6; perhaps TRBD1 as D (7 bases). The CDR3 extends over 18 amino acids. Trimming took off 6 bases at V and 1 base at J, with 19 bases between the two ends. Germline CDR1 SGHVS, CDR2 FQNEAQ. CDR3 loop: CASSSTLAGGSGANVLTF. The CDR3 DNA reads TGTGCCAGCAGTTCCACCCTTGCAGGGGGGTCTGGGGCCAACGTCCTGACTTTC.

V is TRBV27 and J is TRBJ2-1, with 7 bases identical to TRBD2. Germline-derived CDR1 and CDR2 are MNHEY and SMNVEV (reference sequence). This CDR3 contains 16 residues. Unmatched junction bases numbered 7, after V lost 5 bases and J lost 0 bases. CDR3: CASSAQWGGSYNEQFF. CDR3 DNA sequence: TGTGCCAGCAGTGCACAGTGGGGGGGCTCCTACAATGAGCAGTTCTTC.

This clonotype was seen a handful of times. This sequence joins TRBV15 and TRBJ2-1; D ambiguous. The CDR3 sequence is 14 residues long. Per the germline V gene, CDR1 is LNHNV and CDR2 is YYDKDF (reference sequence). V lost 2 bases and J 0 bases, leaving 5 bases between the germline ends. Here the CDR3 DNA reads TGTGCCACCAGCAGATTTAGCTCCTACAATGAGCAGTTCTTC. It specifies CATSRFSSYNEQFF. Full variable domain (remainder filled in from reference TRBV15 and TRBJ2-1): DAMVIQNPRYQVTQFGKPVTLSCSQTLNHNVMYWYQQKSSQAPKLLFHYYDKDFNNEADTPDNFQSRRPNTSFCFLDIRSPGLGDTAMYLCATSRFSSYNEQFFGPGTRLTVL.

This clonotype was seen ten or more times. The CDR3 reads CASSFTGSQPQHF. CDR3 nucleotide sequence: TGTGCCAGCAGTTTCACAGGCTCCCAGCCCCAGCATTTT. This chain connects TRBV12-3 or TRBV12-4 to TRBJ1-5; D possibly corresponds to TRBD1 (5 bases). V lost 3 bases, J lost 7 bases, and 10 bases lay in between. The CDR3 is made up of 13 amino acids.

As for this clonotype: A clone one base away is much larger, so this may be a read error. The CDR3 DNA reads TGTGCCAGCAGTTTACGTATTGAAGCTTTCTTT. Its translation is CASSLRIEAFF. V usage is TRBV12-3 or TRBV12-4 and J usage is TRBJ1-1; D unresolved. The CDR3 runs 11 residues. The V end lost 2 bases, the J end lost 7 bases, and 5 bases lay between the germline ends.

This clonotype was recorded a few times. This chain connects TRBV6-1 to TRBJ2-1; TRBD2 aligns across 8 bases. Germline lookup yields CDR1 MNHNS and CDR2 SASEGT. V gave up 4 bases and J gave up 7 bases; unmatched junction bases: 6. The CDR3 loop spans 14 amino acids. CDR3 loop: CASSAREGLNEQFF. In nucleotides, the CDR3 is TGTGCCAGCAGTGCCCGGGAGGGCCTAAATGAGCAGTTCTTC.

The chain couples TRBV28 to TRBJ2-3, with 9 bases lining up with TRBD2. CDR1 and CDR2 (germline): MDHEN, SYDVKM. The CDR3 covers 13 residues. J gave up 6 bases and V 11 bases, and 9 bases lay outside the gene matches. The CDR3 region is CAGGSGSEDTQYF. The CDR3 DNA reads TGTGCCGGAGGTAGCGGGAGTGAGGATACGCAGTATTTT.

The rearrangement uses TRBV6-2 or TRBV6-3 and TRBJ2-7, with TRBD2 as a possible D gene (5 bases). V lost 7 bases to trimming and J lost 2 bases, with 18 bases between them. Germline lookup yields CDR1 MNHEY and CDR2 SVGEGT. This CDR3 spans 15 amino acids. The CDR3 DNA reads as TGTGCCAGCACCGGGAACACCGCTGTGACCTACGAGCAGTACTTC. As protein: CASTGNTAVTYEQYF.

The chain joins TRBV28 to TRBJ2-7; possible D gene TRBD2, 6 bases. This CDR3 is 15 amino acids long. V lost 4 bases, J lost 5 bases, and 18 bases lay in between. CDR1 MDHEN and CDR2 SYDVKM come from the germline V gene. CDR3 region: CASSSQEGAVHEQYF. For the CDR3, the DNA is TGTGCCAGCAGTTCCCAGGAGGGAGCGGTCCACGAGCAGTACTTC.

In nucleotides, the CDR3 is TGCAGTGCAATAGCGGGAGAGTCCTACAATGAGCAGTTCTTC. Residues: CSAIAGESYNEQFF. The chain uses TRBV20-1 and TRBJ2-1; 9 bases map to TRBD2. Trimming removed 6 bases from V and 1 base from J; junction bases left unmatched: 4. Per the germline V gene, CDR1 is DFQATT and CDR2 is SNEGSKA (reference sequence). This CDR3 region has 14 residues.

The CDR3 loop reads CSARDPSAGGRYEQYF. As DNA, the CDR3 is TGCAGTGCTAGAGATCCTAGCGCGGGGGGGCGGTACGAGCAGTACTTC. This chain connects TRBV20-1 to TRBJ2-7; 9 nucleotides match TRBD2. V lost 0 bases and J lost 4; bases outside the gene matches: 10. The CDR3 sequence is 16 residues long. CDR1 is DFQATT and CDR2 is SNEGSKA in the germline V gene (reference sequence).

This clonotype was counted a few times. This sequence joins TRBV18 and TRBJ1-4, with 8 bases lining up with TRBD1. Trimming removed 1 base from V and 6 bases from J; junction bases left unmatched: 1. Germline-derived CDR1 and CDR2 are KGHSH and LQKENI. The CDR3 is made up of 14 amino acids. This chain's CDR3 is CASSPQTGDEKLFF. CDR3 nucleotides: TGTGCCAGCTCACCACAGACAGGGGATGAAAAACTGTTTTTT.

This clonotype has more than one count but fewer than ten. The rearrangement uses TRBV12-3 or TRBV12-4 and TRBJ2-1; no firm D call. The CDR3 consists of 14 residues. V was cut by 6 bases and J by 3 bases, with 12 bases left in between. The CDR3 region has the DNA TGTGCCAGCAGCCCTAGTCTGGGCTACAATGAGCAGTTCTTC. This encodes CASSPSLGYNEQFF.

The table lists this clonotype with many counts. This chain uses TRBV20-1 with TRBJ2-1; 11 bases are shared with TRBD2. The CDR3 sequence is 14 residues long. Germline CDR1 DFQATT, CDR2 SNEGSKA (reference sequence). The V gene end was trimmed by 6 bases and the J gene end by 7 bases; junction bases not matched to a gene: 8. CDR3 in DNA: TGCAGTGCGGATAGACTAGCGGGACGTAATGAGCAGTTCTTC. This gives the protein CSADRLAGRNEQFF.

There are a few counts of this clonotype. The genes are TRBV11-2 and TRBJ1-4; D uncertain. The CDR3 length is 15 residues. The germline V gene has CDR1 SGHAT and CDR2 FQNNGV. Trimming removed 0 bases from V and 7 bases from J, with 12 bases in between. The CDR3: CASSLEPHGSEKLFF. In nucleotides, the CDR3 is TGTGCCAGCAGCTTAGAACCCCACGGGAGTGAAAAACTGTTTTTT.

This clonotype has only a few counts. For the CDR3, the DNA is TGTGCCAGCAGCCGGGGACAGTTCACAGATACGCAGTATTTT. It yields the protein CASSRGQFTDTQYF. The rearrangement uses TRBV7-2 and TRBJ2-3; 7 bases match TRBD1. The J segment lost 2 bases and the V segment lost 5 bases, leaving 4 bases of the junction unmatched. The germline CDR1 and CDR2 sequences are SGHTA and FQGNSA. The CDR3 has 14 residues.